The rows below give T cell receptor beta chains drawn from one sample of a study of T cell clones after liver transplantation. Method: immunoSEQ multiplex PCR; TCRdb's copy keeps in-frame clones and lacks some. The repertoire includes roughly 55,000 clones, 84% of them detected once, and 7.5% to 10% sits in the top ten. Material: CD4+ T cells from blood, obtained before liver transplant. The receptors were sampled from a human donor who received a liver transplant. Each CDR3 is given with its conserved first and last residue. The D gene is left open where the match is weak. The listing skips clone size in some rows; elsewhere it reads once, few, many or a size class.

V: TRBV18
J: TRBJ2-5
size: .
D: .
DNA: TGTGCCAGCTCACAAGGGGTCGGGCGAGGTGAAGAGACCCAGTACTTC
CDR3: CASSQGVGRGEETQYF

V: TRBV18
J: TRBJ2-5
size: .
D: .
DNA: TGTGCCAGCTCACCTCTCGGCCGGGAAGGGGGTTGGGACCAAGAGACCCAGTACTTC
CDR3: CASSPLGREGGWDQETQYF

V: TRBV7-7
J: TRBJ2-5
size: .
D: .
DNA: TGTGCCAGCAGTCCAGGGGGGGGGCACCAAGAGACCCAGTACTTC
CDR3: CASSPGGGHQETQYF

V: TRBV14
J: TRBJ2-7
size: .
D: TRBD1
DNA: TGTGCCAGCAGCCAAGAGTTTACAGGGGGCTACGAGCAGTACTTC
CDR3: CASSQEFTGGYEQYF

V: TRBV7-9
J: TRBJ2-7
size: .
D: TRBD2
DNA: TGTGCCAGCAGCGGACTAGCGGGGGGGCCCGGCGAGCAGTACTTC
CDR3: CASSGLAGGPGEQYF

V: TRBV9
J: TRBJ1-3
size: .
D: .
DNA: TGTGCCAGCAGCCCAGAAGGGGTCGGCCGGTACTCTGGAAACACCATATATTTT
CDR3: CASSPEGVGRYSGNTIYF

V: TRBV4-2
J: TRBJ2-3
size: .
D: TRBD2
DNA: TGTGCCAGCAGCCAAGATAATCAGGCTAGCGGGGACACAGATACGCAGTATTTT
CDR3: CASSQDNQASGDTDTQYF

V: TRBV19
J: TRBJ2-1
size: .
D: TRBD2
DNA: TGTGCCAGTAGTATAGTATTAGGAGGGCTAGCGGTCTACAATGAGCAGTTCTTC
CDR3: CASSIVLGGLAVYNEQFF

V: TRBV7-2
J: TRBJ1-3
size: few
D: .
DNA: TGTGCCAGCAGCTTGACCCTGGACCCTGGAAACACCATATATTTT
CDR3: CASSLTLDPGNTIYF

V: TRBV18
J: TRBJ1-6
size: .
D: TRBD1
DNA: TGTGCCAGCTCCCTGACAGGGTTCAATTCACCCCTCCACTTT
CDR3: CASSLTGFNSPLHF

V: TRBV9
J: TRBJ1-5
size: .
D: .
DNA: TGTGCCAGCAGCGTACAGGGTAATAGCAATCAGCCCCAGCATTTT
CDR3: CASSVQGNSNQPQHF

V: TRBV12-5
J: TRBJ2-5
size: .
D: TRBD1
DNA: TGTGCTAGTGGTCCAACCGGGACAGGGGGCGGAGAGACCCAGTACTTC
CDR3: CASGPTGTGGGETQYF

V: TRBV7-9
J: TRBJ1-4
size: .
D: TRBD1
DNA: TGTGCCAGCAGCCCAGACAGGGGCGGAGAAAAACTGTTTTTT
CDR3: CASSPDRGGEKLFF